A selection of T cell receptor beta chains follows, all from one sample in a study of cytomegalovirus exposure and HLA in healthy donors. Produced via immunoSEQ multiplex PCR; TCRdb's table is partial and in-frame only. Of 35,000 or so clones in the sample, roughly 76% were seen once. The sequenced material came from PBMCs. The receptors shown here come from a woman aged 40 to 50 in good health and CMV-seronegative. The CDR3 runs from the conserved cysteine through the conserved F or W. A D gene is named only where the DNA matches it firmly. Some rows have no size entry. The others give once, few or many, or a class for an expanded clone.

cdr3_nt: TGTGCCAGCAGTGACAGTGCTACGCGGGGCTACACCTTC
cdr3_aa: CASSDSATRGYTF
clone_size: -
j_call: TRBJ1-2
d_call: -
v_call: TRBV2

cdr3_nt: TGTGCCAGCAGCTCCAGTGGAGGGGCCGGAGAGACCCAGTACTTC
cdr3_aa: CASSSSGGAGETQYF
clone_size: medium-sized
j_call: TRBJ2-5
d_call: -
v_call: TRBV9

cdr3_nt: TGTGCCAGCAGCTTAGGGCATATGGGCACTGAAGCTTTCTTT
cdr3_aa: CASSLGHMGTEAFF
clone_size: -
j_call: TRBJ1-1
d_call: -
v_call: TRBV7-3

cdr3_nt: TGTGCCAGCAGACCCCCCGGAGGGGACGAGCAGTACTTC
cdr3_aa: CASRPPGGDEQYF
clone_size: -
j_call: TRBJ2-7
d_call: -
v_call: TRBV6-5

cdr3_nt: TGCAGCGTTGAGACAGGGGTAGCGGCTGAAGCTTTCTTT
cdr3_aa: CSVETGVAAEAFF
clone_size: -
j_call: TRBJ1-1
d_call: TRBD1
v_call: TRBV29-1

cdr3_nt: TGTGCCAGCAGCTTGGATGGGGGGTTTATAGGCGGGGAGCTGTTTTTT
cdr3_aa: CASSLDGGFIGGELFF
clone_size: -
j_call: TRBJ2-2
d_call: -
v_call: TRBV7-2

cdr3_nt: TGCGCCAGCAGCCCGGGACAGCCCAACAATGAGCAGTTCTTC
cdr3_aa: CASSPGQPNNEQFF
clone_size: -
j_call: TRBJ2-1
d_call: TRBD1
v_call: TRBV5-1

cdr3_nt: TGTGCCAGCTCACCAGTCCCGGGACAGGGTTCCATCGGAGGCAATCAGCCCCAGCATTTT
cdr3_aa: CASSPVPGQGSIGGNQPQHF
clone_size: -
j_call: TRBJ1-5
d_call: TRBD1
v_call: TRBV18

cdr3_nt: TGTGCCAGCAGCTCCGGGAGGGGAGTAATACAAGAGACCCAGTACTTC
cdr3_aa: CASSSGRGVIQETQYF
clone_size: -
j_call: TRBJ2-5
d_call: TRBD2
v_call: TRBV7-9

cdr3_nt: TGTGCCAGCAGACGGACGGGATACAATGAGCAGTTCTTC
cdr3_aa: CASRRTGYNEQFF
clone_size: -
j_call: TRBJ2-1
d_call: -
v_call: TRBV6-5

cdr3_nt: TGTGCCAGCAGTTCCCAGACAGGGGGTTATTCGCCCCTCCACTTT
cdr3_aa: CASSSQTGGYSPLHF
clone_size: -
j_call: TRBJ1-6
d_call: TRBD1
v_call: TRBV25-1

cdr3_nt: TGCAGCGTCCAAAACAGCGGGGTGCGCGGCAATGAGCAGTTCTTC
cdr3_aa: CSVQNSGVRGNEQFF
clone_size: -
j_call: TRBJ2-1
d_call: TRBD2
v_call: TRBV29-1

cdr3_nt: TGTGCCAGCAGCTCTAGCGGACTGAACACCGGGGAGCTGTTTTTT
cdr3_aa: CASSSSGLNTGELFF
clone_size: -
j_call: TRBJ2-2
d_call: TRBD2
v_call: TRBV7-8

cdr3_nt: TGTGCCAGCAGCCAAGGTAGCGGGGGGACCGGCACAGATACGCAGTATTTT
cdr3_aa: CASSQGSGGTGTDTQYF
clone_size: -
j_call: TRBJ2-3
d_call: TRBD2
v_call: TRBV4-2

cdr3_nt: TGTGCCAGCAGCTTAATCGGGGAAAATCAGCCCCAGCATTTT
cdr3_aa: CASSLIGENQPQHF
clone_size: -
j_call: TRBJ1-5
d_call: -
v_call: TRBV7-2

cdr3_nt: TGTGCCAGCAGCCCAGGCACAGATACGCAGTATTTT
cdr3_aa: CASSPGTDTQYF
clone_size: -
j_call: TRBJ2-3
d_call: -
v_call: TRBV5-6

cdr3_nt: TGTGCCAGCAGCTTAGATGGGGGCAGGGCCACTGAAGCTTTCTTT
cdr3_aa: CASSLDGGRATEAFF
clone_size: -
j_call: TRBJ1-1
d_call: -
v_call: TRBV7-2

cdr3_nt: TGTGCCAGCAGTATCCCGCCTGCGGCCCTCCACTTT
cdr3_aa: CASSIPPAALHF
clone_size: -
j_call: TRBJ1-6
d_call: -
v_call: TRBV28

cdr3_nt: TGTGCCAGCCGGGACACCACTAACTATGGCTACACCTTC
cdr3_aa: CASRDTTNYGYTF
clone_size: -
j_call: TRBJ1-2
d_call: -
v_call: TRBV28

cdr3_nt: TGCGCCAGCAGCCCTGACAGGGCGGACTATGGCTACACCTTC
cdr3_aa: CASSPDRADYGYTF
clone_size: -
j_call: TRBJ1-2
d_call: TRBD1
v_call: TRBV4-1

cdr3_nt: TGTGCCAGCAGCTTAGCAGGGGGCGCCGGGGAGCTGTTTTTT
cdr3_aa: CASSLAGGAGELFF
clone_size: few
j_call: TRBJ2-2
d_call: TRBD1
v_call: TRBV7-8

cdr3_nt: TGTGCCAGTAAGGCGGGGAGCTTTCGGCAGAATTCACCCCTCCACTTT
cdr3_aa: CASKAGSFRQNSPLHF
clone_size: -
j_call: TRBJ1-6
d_call: -
v_call: TRBV19

cdr3_nt: TGTGCCAGCAGTGGAGGGTCGGCTCAGCCCCAGCATTTT
cdr3_aa: CASSGGSAQPQHF
clone_size: -
j_call: TRBJ1-5
d_call: -
v_call: TRBV6-1

cdr3_nt: TGTGCCAGCAGCTTAAACAGTCTCTCTGGAAACACCATATATTTT
cdr3_aa: CASSLNSLSGNTIYF
clone_size: -
j_call: TRBJ1-3
d_call: -
v_call: TRBV7-9